The 22 T cell receptor beta chains given below trace back to one sample, sequenced in a study of beta chain features in type 1 diabetes. Study-level findings and limits: Shorter TCRB CDR3s, moderately but significantly so, were found in Type 1 diabetes patients in all four CD4+ subsets.

Expressed TCRB transcripts were sequenced, since all the RNA that had been isolated was reverse transcribed. Assay used: immunoSEQ multiplex PCR; TCRdb lists only in-frame clones, some missing. The top ten clones hold approximately 0.11% of a sample with 500,000 to 800,000 clones, roughly an eighth of them seen once. Antigens of these TCRs are unknown. Material for sequencing was naive CD4+ T cells from blood. The receptor set was obtained from a young man with type 1 diabetes.

J is TRBJ1-2 and V is TRBV27; unclear D gene. Trimming stripped 2 bases from V and 4 bases from J, with 14 bases between. The germline V gene encodes CDR1 MNHEY and CDR2 SMNVEV (reference sequence). This CDR3 has 15 amino acids. CDR3 sequence reads: CASSLVGISGYGYTF. The CDR3, as DNA: TGTGCCAGCAGTTTAGTAGGGATCTCTGGCTATGGCTACACCTTC.

The chain combines TRBV29-1 with TRBJ1-2, with 7 bases identical to TRBD1. The CDR3 is 12 amino acids. Germline CDR1 and CDR2: SQVTM and ANQGSEA. J gave up 3 bases and V 4 bases, and 2 bases lay outside the gene matches. The CDR3 spells CSVVGGDYGYTF. The CDR3 DNA reads TGCAGCGTTGTAGGGGGCGACTATGGCTACACCTTC.

This chain connects TRBV15 to TRBJ2-7; TRBD1 matches at 7 bases. J gave up 3 bases and V 5 bases, and 10 bases lay outside the gene matches. This CDR3 contains 15 residues. Germline V gives CDR1 LNHNV, CDR2 YYDKDF (reference sequence). As DNA, the CDR3 is TGTGCCACCAGCCGACCCTGGGACAGATACTACGAGCAGTACTTC. Encoded protein: CATSRPWDRYYEQYF.

This clone was seen a handful of times. In DNA, the CDR3 is TGTGCCAGCAGCGCCGGGGGGAACACTGAAGCTTTCTTT. This codes for CASSAGGNTEAFF. V is TRBV7-3 and J is TRBJ1-1; D perhaps matches TRBD1 (5 bases). The V gene's germline CDR1 is SGHTA and CDR2 FQGTGA. The CDR3 is 13 amino acids. Trimming left V 5 bases short and J 1 base short, with 8 bases between.

This clone was observed a handful of times. This chain connects TRBV9 to TRBJ2-7; no reliable D call. The CDR3 totals 15 residues. V lost 2 bases to trimming and J lost 0 bases, with 12 bases between them. CDR1 is SGDLS, CDR2 YYNGEE, per germline. The CDR3 region is CASSVGSQSSYEQYF. The CDR3 DNA is TGTGCCAGCAGCGTTGGGTCCCAGAGCTCCTACGAGCAGTACTTC.

The chain is built from TRBV2 and TRBJ2-3; 7 bases align to TRBD1. Germline loops: CDR1 SNHLY, CDR2 FYNNEI. The CDR3 is 15 residues long. With 6 bases clipped from V and 2 bases from J, the junction kept 8 bases outside the gene matches. The CDR3 here is CASSGTGDPTDTQYF. CDR3 DNA: TGTGCCAGCAGCGGTACAGGGGATCCCACAGATACGCAGTATTTT.

This clone was counted a few times. The chain employs TRBV6-1 and TRBJ2-7; TRBD2 matches at 7 bases. J lost 2 bases, V lost 4 bases, and 8 bases had no gene match. The CDR3 totals 15 residues. Germline-derived CDR1 and CDR2 are MNHNS and SASEGT. CDR3 sequence: CASSAPGTTTYEQYF. The CDR3 DNA sequence: TGTGCCAGCAGTGCTCCCGGGACTACTACCTACGAGCAGTACTTC.

The chain carries TRBV5-4 and TRBJ2-1; 7 positions match TRBD1. V trimming: 5 bases; J trimming: 7 bases; junction bases outside the gene matches: 12. The CDR3 length is 15 residues. Per the germline V gene, CDR1 is SGHNT and CDR2 is YYREEE (reference sequence). CDR3 in DNA: TGTGCCAGCAGACCGGGCAGGGGGATGTCTAATGAGCAGTTCTTC. It codes for CASRPGRGMSNEQFF.

The rearrangement links TRBV7-2 to TRBJ1-2; 8 bases match TRBD1. The CDR3 spans 15 residues. The germline V gene has CDR1 SGHTA and CDR2 FQGNSA. Trimming took 5 bases from V and 4 from J; bases not matched to a gene: 9. The CDR3 spells CASSELQGVPYGYTF. Here the CDR3 DNA reads TGTGCCAGCAGCGAGTTACAGGGGGTCCCCTATGGCTACACCTTC.

This sequence joins TRBV7-9 and TRBJ2-1, with D possibly matching TRBD1 (6 bases). The CDR3 runs to 12 residues. V dropped 4 bases and J dropped 7 bases, with 8 bases sitting between them. The germline gives CDR1 SEHNR, CDR2 FQNEAQ (reference sequence). In nucleotides, the CDR3 is TGTGCCAGCAGCTCCCAGGGGAATGAGCAGTTCTTC. Its translation is CASSSQGNEQFF.

In this sample, this clone turned up a few times. The chain joins TRBV9 to TRBJ1-5; D is possibly TRBD1 (6 bases). The CDR3 is made up of 15 amino acids. Germline V gene sequence: CDR1 SGDLS, CDR2 YYNGEE. The V end lost 2 bases, the J end lost 6 bases, and 15 bases lay between the germline ends. The CDR3 loop is CASSVSGEKGQPQHF. The CDR3 nucleotides are TGTGCCAGCAGCGTGTCAGGGGAAAAGGGTCAGCCCCAGCATTTT.

As regards this clone: The same CDR3 is also encoded by other DNA sequences in this sample. The chain employs TRBV6-5 and TRBJ1-5, with D possibly matching TRBD1 (5 bases). CDR1 is MNHEY, CDR2 SVGAGI, per germline. V lost 0 bases, J lost 4 bases, and 7 bases lay in between. The CDR3 length is 14 residues. As DNA, the CDR3 is TGTGCCAGCAGTTACTCGAGGGGAAATCAGCCCCAGCATTTT. This translates into CASSYSRGNQPQHF.

The rearrangement uses TRBV1 and TRBJ2-1; TRBD2 was called by the table and not checked on the DNA. TRBV1 is shown as a pseudogene. This CDR3 is 16 amino acids long. Here the CDR3 reads CTSSQPLAGVYNEQFF. CDR3 DNA sequence: TGCACCAGCAGCCAACCTCTAGCGGGGGTATACAATGAGCAGTTCTTC.

This clone was counted between two and nine times. The chain employs TRBV30 and TRBJ1-2; a possible D gene is TRBD1 (6 bases). V lost 4 bases, J lost 3 bases, and 12 bases lay in between. Germline V gene data show CDR1 as GTSNPN and CDR2 as SVGIG (reference sequence). This CDR3 spans 13 amino acids. The DNA of the CDR3 is TGTGCCTGGACTAAGGGGGTAGACTATGGCTACACCTTC. Protein sequence: CAWTKGVDYGYTF. Using reference TRBV30 and TRBJ1-2 for the parts outside the CDR3, the full variable domain is SQTIHQWPATLVQPVGSPLSLECTVEGTSNPNLYWYRQAAGRGLQLLFYSVGIGQISSEVPQNLSASRPQDRQFILSSKKLLLSDSGFYLCAWTKGVDYGYTFGSGTRLTVV.

This clone was picked up a small number of times. V gene TRBV9 combines with J gene TRBJ1-3; TRBD1 might be the D (6 bases). This CDR3 has 16 residues. Trimming took 1 base from V and 0 from J, leaving 11 bases between them. The V gene's germline CDR1 is SGDLS and CDR2 YYNGEE. The CDR3 loop is CASSVTTGGSGNTIYF. Written as DNA, the CDR3 is TGTGCCAGCAGCGTAACGACAGGCGGCTCTGGAAACACCATATATTTT.

In its sample, this clone was seen a few times. The chain is built from TRBV19 and TRBJ1-4, with TRBD1 matching over 10 bases. The CDR3 totals 16 residues. Germline V gene sequence: CDR1 LNHDA, CDR2 SQIVND (reference sequence). The V gene end was trimmed by 10 bases and the J gene end by 8 bases; junction bases not matched to a gene: 16. This CDR3 reads CATTGRDRGIEEKLFF. The CDR3 DNA sequence: TGTGCCACCACAGGAAGGGACAGGGGAATAGAAGAAAAACTGTTTTTT.

The chain carries TRBV7-2 and TRBJ2-5; 10 nucleotides agree with TRBD2. Germline V gene lookup returns CDR1 SGHTA and CDR2 FQGNSA. The V gene end was trimmed by 1 base and the J gene end by 3 bases; junction bases not matched to a gene: 5. The CDR3 spans 16 residues. Here the CDR3 DNA reads TGTGCCAGCAGCTTAGTGCTAGCGGGGGCCGAAGAGACCCAGTACTTC. Its translation is CASSLVLAGAEETQYF.

The genes are TRBV7-2 and TRBJ2-1, with 9 bases fitting TRBD1. This CDR3 is built from 13 residues. In germline, CDR1 is SGHTA, CDR2 FQGNSA. V was pared by 5 bases and J by 10 bases, with 6 bases of the junction left unmatched. The CDR3 loop reads CASSRTGGLEQFF. The CDR3, as DNA: TGTGCCAGCAGCCGTACAGGGGGCTTGGAGCAGTTCTTC.

This clone was counted between two and nine times. This sequence joins TRBV18 and TRBJ1-4, with D possibly matching TRBD1 (5 bases). CDR1 KGHSH and CDR2 LQKENI come from the germline V gene. Between the trimmed V and J ends, which lost 4 bases and 7 bases, there was a span of 16 bases. CDR3 length: 15 residues. In nucleotides, the CDR3 is TGTGCCAGCTCACTTCCGTCCCTCGGGGGTGAAAAACTGTTTTTT. It translates to CASSLPSLGGEKLFF.

This clone has only a few counts. This chain joins TRBV7-3 and TRBJ2-6; possibly TRBD1 for D (5 bases). V lost 2 bases, J lost 3 bases, and 11 bases lay in between. Germline V CDR1 and CDR2: SGHTA, FQGTGA. This CDR3 contains 16 residues. DNA for the CDR3: TGTGCCAGCAGCTTAGGGATAGGGGTTGGGGCCAACGTCCTGACTTTC. It codes for CASSLGIGVGANVLTF.

The J gene is TRBJ1-6, the V gene TRBV9; 10 nucleotides align to TRBD1. The V gene end was trimmed by 0 bases and the J gene end by 7 bases; junction bases not matched to a gene: 4. The CDR3 is 16 residues long. The germline V gene has CDR1 SGDLS and CDR2 YYNGEE. The CDR3 protein is CASSVAPGQGNSPLHF. The CDR3 DNA is TGTGCCAGCAGCGTAGCACCGGGACAGGGGAATTCACCCCTCCACTTT. Full variable domain (remainder filled in from reference TRBV9 and TRBJ1-6): DSGVTQTPKHLITATGQRVTLRCSPRSGDLSVYWYQQSLDQGLQFLIQYYNGEERAKGNILERFSAQQFPDLHSELNLSSLELGDSALYFCASSVAPGQGNSPLHFGNGTRLTVT.

V gene TRBV25-1 combines with J gene TRBJ2-7; perhaps TRBD2 as D (5 bases). Germline loops: CDR1 MGHDK, CDR2 SYGVNS. The CDR3 has 15 amino acids. The V and J ends lost 2 bases and 0 bases respectively, with 11 bases between them. CDR3 bases: TGTGCCAGCAGTGAAGGGGATCGGGGCTCCTACGAGCAGTACTTC. Translating gives CASSEGDRGSYEQYF.